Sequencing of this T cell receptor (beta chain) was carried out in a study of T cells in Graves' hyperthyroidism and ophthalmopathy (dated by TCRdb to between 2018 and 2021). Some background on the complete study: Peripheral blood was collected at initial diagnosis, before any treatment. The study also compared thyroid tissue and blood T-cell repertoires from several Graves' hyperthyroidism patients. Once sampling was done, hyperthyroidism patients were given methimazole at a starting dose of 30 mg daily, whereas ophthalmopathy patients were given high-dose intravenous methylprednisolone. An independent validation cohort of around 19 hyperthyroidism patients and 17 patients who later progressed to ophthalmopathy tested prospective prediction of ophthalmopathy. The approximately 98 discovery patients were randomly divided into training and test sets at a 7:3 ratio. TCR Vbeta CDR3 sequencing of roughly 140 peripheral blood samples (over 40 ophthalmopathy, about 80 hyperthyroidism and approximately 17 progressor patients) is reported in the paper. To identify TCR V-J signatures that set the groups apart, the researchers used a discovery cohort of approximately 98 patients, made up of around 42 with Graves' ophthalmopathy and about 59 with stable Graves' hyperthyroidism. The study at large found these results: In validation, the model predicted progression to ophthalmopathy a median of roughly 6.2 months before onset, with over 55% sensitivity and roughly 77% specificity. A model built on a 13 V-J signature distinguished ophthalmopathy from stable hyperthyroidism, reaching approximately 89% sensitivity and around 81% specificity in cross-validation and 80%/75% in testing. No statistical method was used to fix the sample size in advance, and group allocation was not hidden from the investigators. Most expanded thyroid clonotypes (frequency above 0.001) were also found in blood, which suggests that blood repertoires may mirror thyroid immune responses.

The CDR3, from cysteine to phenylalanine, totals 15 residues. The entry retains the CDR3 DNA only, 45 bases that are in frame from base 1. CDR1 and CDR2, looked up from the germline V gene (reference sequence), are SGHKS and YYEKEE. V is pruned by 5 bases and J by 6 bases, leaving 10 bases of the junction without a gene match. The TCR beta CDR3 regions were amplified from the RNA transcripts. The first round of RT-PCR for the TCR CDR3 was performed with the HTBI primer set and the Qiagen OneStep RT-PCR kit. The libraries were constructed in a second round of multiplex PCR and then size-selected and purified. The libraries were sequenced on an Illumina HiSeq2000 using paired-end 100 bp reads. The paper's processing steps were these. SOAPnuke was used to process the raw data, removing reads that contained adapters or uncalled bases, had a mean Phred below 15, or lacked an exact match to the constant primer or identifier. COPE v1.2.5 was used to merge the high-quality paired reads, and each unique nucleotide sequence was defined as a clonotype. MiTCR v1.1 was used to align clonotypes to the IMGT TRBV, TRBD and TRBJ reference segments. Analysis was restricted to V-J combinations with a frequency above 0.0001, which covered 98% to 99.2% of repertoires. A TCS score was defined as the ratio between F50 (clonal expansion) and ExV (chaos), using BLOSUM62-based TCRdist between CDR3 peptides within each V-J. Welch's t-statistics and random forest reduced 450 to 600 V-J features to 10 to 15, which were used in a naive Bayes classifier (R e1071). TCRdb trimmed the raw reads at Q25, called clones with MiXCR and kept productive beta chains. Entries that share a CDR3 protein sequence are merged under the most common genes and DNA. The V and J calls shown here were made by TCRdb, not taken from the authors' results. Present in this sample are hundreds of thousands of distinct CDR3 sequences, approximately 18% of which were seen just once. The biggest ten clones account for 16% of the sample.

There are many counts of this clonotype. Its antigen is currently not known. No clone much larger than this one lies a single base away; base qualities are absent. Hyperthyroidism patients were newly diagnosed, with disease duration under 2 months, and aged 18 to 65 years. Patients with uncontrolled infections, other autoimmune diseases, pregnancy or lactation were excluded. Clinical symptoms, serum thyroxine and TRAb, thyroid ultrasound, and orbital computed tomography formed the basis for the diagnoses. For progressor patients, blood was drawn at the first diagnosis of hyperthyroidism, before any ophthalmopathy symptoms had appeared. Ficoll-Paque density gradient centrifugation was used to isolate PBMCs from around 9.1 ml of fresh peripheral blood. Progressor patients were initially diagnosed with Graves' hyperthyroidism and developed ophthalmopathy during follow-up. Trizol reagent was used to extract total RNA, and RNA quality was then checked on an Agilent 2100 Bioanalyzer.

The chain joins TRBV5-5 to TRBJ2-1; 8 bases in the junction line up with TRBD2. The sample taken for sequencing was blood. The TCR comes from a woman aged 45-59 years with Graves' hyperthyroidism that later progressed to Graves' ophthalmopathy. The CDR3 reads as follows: CASRIPGLESNEQFF. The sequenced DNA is TGTGCCAGCAGAATACCGGGACTAGAGTCCAATGAGCAGTTCTTC.